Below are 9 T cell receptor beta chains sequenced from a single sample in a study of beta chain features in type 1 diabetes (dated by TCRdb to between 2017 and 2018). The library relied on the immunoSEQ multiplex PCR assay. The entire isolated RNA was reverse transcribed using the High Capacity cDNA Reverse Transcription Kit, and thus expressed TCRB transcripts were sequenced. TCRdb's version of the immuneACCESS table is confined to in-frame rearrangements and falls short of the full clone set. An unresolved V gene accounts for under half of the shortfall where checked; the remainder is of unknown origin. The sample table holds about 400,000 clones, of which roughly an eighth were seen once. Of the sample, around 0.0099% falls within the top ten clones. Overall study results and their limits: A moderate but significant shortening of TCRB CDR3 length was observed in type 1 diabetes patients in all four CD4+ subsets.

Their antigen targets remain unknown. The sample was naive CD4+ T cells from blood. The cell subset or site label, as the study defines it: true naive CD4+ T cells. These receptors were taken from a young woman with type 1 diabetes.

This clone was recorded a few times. The DNA of the CDR3 is TGTGCCTGGAGTGAGGGACAGGATGAAGCTTTCTTT. Its protein product is CAWSEGQDEAFF. The chain couples TRBV30 to TRBJ1-1; the match to TRBD1 covers 8 bases. V was pared by 1 base and J by 7 bases, with 2 bases of the junction left unmatched. Germline assignment: CDR1 GTSNPN and CDR2 SVGIG (reference sequence). This CDR3 is built from 12 residues. Together with reference TRBV30 and TRBJ1-1, the CDR3 gives the full variable domain: SQTIHQWPATLVQPVGSPLSLECTVEGTSNPNLYWYRQAAGRGLQLLFYSVGIGQISSEVPQNLSASRPQDRQFILSSKKLLLSDSGFYLCAWSEGQDEAFFGQGTRLTVV.

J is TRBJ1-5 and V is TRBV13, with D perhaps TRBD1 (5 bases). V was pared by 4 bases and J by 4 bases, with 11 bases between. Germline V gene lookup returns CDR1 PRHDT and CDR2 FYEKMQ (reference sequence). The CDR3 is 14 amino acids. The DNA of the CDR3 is TGTGCCAGCAGCTATGGGGCGGGGAATCAGCCCCAGCATTTT. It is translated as CASSYGAGNQPQHF.

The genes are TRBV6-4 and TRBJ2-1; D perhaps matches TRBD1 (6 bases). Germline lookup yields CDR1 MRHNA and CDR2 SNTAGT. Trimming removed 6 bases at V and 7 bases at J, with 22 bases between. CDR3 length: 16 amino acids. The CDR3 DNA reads TGTGCCAGCAGACGCCACCACCATTGGGGGCAAAATGAGCAGTTCTTC. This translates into CASRRHHHWGQNEQFF.

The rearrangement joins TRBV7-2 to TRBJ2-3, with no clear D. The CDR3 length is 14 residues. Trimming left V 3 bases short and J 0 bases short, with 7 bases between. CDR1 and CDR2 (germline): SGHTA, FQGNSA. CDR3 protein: CASSFAGSTDTQYF. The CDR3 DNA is TGTGCCAGCAGCTTTGCCGGGAGCACAGATACGCAGTATTTT.

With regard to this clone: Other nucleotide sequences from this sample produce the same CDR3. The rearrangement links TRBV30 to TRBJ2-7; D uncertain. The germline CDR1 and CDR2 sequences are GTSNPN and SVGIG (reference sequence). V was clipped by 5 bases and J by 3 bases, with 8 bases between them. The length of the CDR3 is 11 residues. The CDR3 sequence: CAWGQNYEQYF. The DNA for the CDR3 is TGTGCCTGGGGGCAGAACTACGAGCAGTACTTC.

In nucleotides, the CDR3 is TGTGCCTGGAGTGTGGGGGGGACTGGAAACACCATATATTTT. This codes for CAWSVGGTGNTIYF. The V and J genes are TRBV30 and TRBJ1-3, with D perhaps matching TRBD1 (5 bases). Germline V gene lookup returns CDR1 GTSNPN and CDR2 SVGIG (reference sequence). CDR3 size: 14 residues. Trimming took 0 bases from V and 2 from J, leaving 8 bases between them.

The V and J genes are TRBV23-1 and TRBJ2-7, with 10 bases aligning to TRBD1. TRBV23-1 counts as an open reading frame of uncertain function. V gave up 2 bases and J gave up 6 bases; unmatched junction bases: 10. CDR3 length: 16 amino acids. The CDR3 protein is CASSQILGGTGVEQYF. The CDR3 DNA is TGCGCCAGCAGTCAAATCCTTGGGGGGACAGGGGTCGAGCAGTACTTC.

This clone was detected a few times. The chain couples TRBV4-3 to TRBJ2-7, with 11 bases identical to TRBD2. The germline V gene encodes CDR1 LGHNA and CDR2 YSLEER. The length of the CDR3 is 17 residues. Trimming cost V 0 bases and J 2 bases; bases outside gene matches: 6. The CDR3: CASSQDGLAGGAYEQYF. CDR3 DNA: TGCGCCAGCAGCCAAGATGGGCTAGCGGGAGGAGCCTACGAGCAGTACTTC.

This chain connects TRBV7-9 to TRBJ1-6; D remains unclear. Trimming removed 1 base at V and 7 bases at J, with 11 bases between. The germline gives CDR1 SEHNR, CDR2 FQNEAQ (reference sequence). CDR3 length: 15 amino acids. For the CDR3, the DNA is TGTGCCAGCAGCTTAGGAGGAGAGAGAAATTCACCCCTCCACTTT. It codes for CASSLGGERNSPLHF.